Listed below are T cell receptor beta chains from one sample, sequenced in a study of cytomegalovirus exposure and HLA in healthy donors. Assay used: immunoSEQ multiplex PCR; TCRdb lists only in-frame clones, some missing. Of 45,000 to 65,000 clones in the sample, 60% to 80% were seen once. Material for sequencing was PBMCs. These receptors originate from a woman between 40 and 55 years old in good health and CMV-seropositive. CDR3s include the opening cysteine and the closing phenylalanine or tryptophan. Each record gives: D gene, CDR3 length, J gene, V gene, clone size, CDR3 DNA, CDR3 protein. The D gene is left open where the match is weak. Expanded clones are given a class, and other clones once, few, many or no size at all.

>NA|15|TRBJ2-5|TRBV10-3|NA
TGTGCCATCAGTCCCCAAGGCCATGGCGGGGAGACCCAGTACTTC
CAISPQGHGGETQYF
>NA|14|TRBJ1-6|TRBV2|NA
TGTGCCAGCAGGGTTGGACAGTATAATTCACCCCTCCACTTT
CASRVGQYNSPLHF
>TRBD1|17|TRBJ1-1|TRBV2|NA
TGTGCCAGCAGAGAGGACAGGGCGTCTAGGCGAAAGACTGAAGCTTTCTTT
CASREDRASRRKTEAFF
>NA|17|TRBJ2-1|TRBV7-3|NA
TGTGCCAGCAGCTTAACCAACTCCCCGGGGGTATACAATGAGCAGTTCTTC
CASSLTNSPGVYNEQFF
>NA|14|TRBJ1-3|TRBV7-6|NA
TGTGCCAGCAGCTTAGGAGGAACCCGGGGGGCCATATATTTT
CASSLGGTRGAIYF
>NA|15|TRBJ1-1|TRBV4-1|few
TGCGCCAGCAGCCAAGGGGGTATAGGGGATGCTGAAGCTTTCTTT
CASSQGGIGDAEAFF
>TRBD2|17|TRBJ2-3|TRBV15|NA
TGTGCCACCAGCAGAGATAGTGGGCTAGCGGGGACAGATACGCAGTATTTT
CATSRDSGLAGTDTQYF
>TRBD1|13|TRBJ1-1|TRBV2|NA
TGTGCCAGCCGACAGGGAAAGAACACTGAAGCTTTCTTT
CASRQGKNTEAFF
>NA|15|TRBJ1-4|TRBV6-5|few
TGTGCCAGCAATCAGGGGCACGGAGACAATGAAAAACTGTTTTTT
CASNQGHGDNEKLFF
>TRBD2|14|TRBJ2-5|TRBV29-1|NA
TGCAGCTCCGGGGGGTGGCAGGCCCCCCAGACCCAGTACTTC
CSSGGWQAPQTQYF
>TRBD1|15|TRBJ1-1|TRBV7-8|few
TGTGCCAGCAACAGGGGGGGGACAGTTAACACTGAAGCTTTCTTT
CASNRGGTVNTEAFF
>NA|15|TRBJ1-3|TRBV5-6|NA
TGTGCCAGCAGAAACAGGGTACTCTCTGGAAACACCATATATTTT
CASRNRVLSGNTIYF
>NA|16|TRBJ2-2|TRBV15|once
TGTGCCACTAGACAGGGACTTATAGGGGACACCGGGGAGCTGTTTTTT
CATRQGLIGDTGELFF
>TRBD1|16|TRBJ1-4|TRBV7-9|NA
TGTGCCTATAGAGTCGGACAGGGAAAAACTAATGAAAAACTGTTTTTT
CAYRVGQGKTNEKLFF
>TRBD1|14|TRBJ1-1|TRBV6-5|once
TGTGCCAGCAGAATAGGTGGGGACAGCCTTGAAGCTTTCTTT
CASRIGGDSLEAFF
>NA|17|TRBJ2-2|TRBV7-3|NA
TGTGCCAGCAGCTCCTCTCTGGGGGGGCTGAGCACCGGGGAGCTGTTTTTT
CASSSSLGGLSTGELFF
>NA|14|TRBJ2-7|TRBV13|NA
TGTGCCAGCAGATCAAGGGGGGGGTCCTACGAGCAGTACTTC
CASRSRGGSYEQYF
>TRBD1|12|TRBJ1-1|TRBV30|NA
TGTGCCTGGGACAGGGATGGTACCGAAGCTTTCTTT
CAWDRDGTEAFF
>NA|13|TRBJ1-1|TRBV30|NA
TGTGCCTGGAGTGGCCAAGGGGGCACTGAAGCTTTCTTT
CAWSGQGGTEAFF
>TRBD2|14|TRBJ2-3|TRBV6-1|NA
TGTGCCAGCAGGGAGACTAGCGGATCAGATACGCAGTATTTT
CASRETSGSDTQYF
>TRBD1|13|TRBJ2-3|TRBV11-1|NA
TGTGCCAGTGGGACAGGGGGGACAGATACGCAGTATTTT
CASGTGGTDTQYF
>TRBD2|17|TRBJ2-7|TRBV4-1|NA
TGCGCCAGCAGCCAAGAGGGACTAGCGGGCAGCTCCTACGAGCAGTACTTC
CASSQEGLAGSSYEQYF
>NA|16|TRBJ2-5|TRBV5-4|NA
TGTGCCAGCAGCTCCACCCCCACAGGGTACCAAGAGACCCAGTACTTC
CASSSTPTGYQETQYF
>TRBD1|17|TRBJ2-6|TRBV19|NA
TGTGCCAGTAGTCTGGGACAGGGGAGCTCTGGGGCCAACGTCCTGACTTTC
CASSLGQGSSGANVLTF
>TRBD1|13|TRBJ2-7|TRBV5-1|NA
TGCGCCAGCAGCCTGGGACAGGTTGGCGAGCAGTACTTC
CASSLGQVGEQYF
>TRBD1|14|TRBJ2-2|TRBV6-1|NA
TGTGCCAGCAGTGAGGTGGGACAGACCGGGGAGCTGTTTTTT
CASSEVGQTGELFF
>NA|15|TRBJ1-1|TRBV19|NA
TGTGCCAGTAGTATAGATCCAGGGGAGATTACTGAAGCTTTCTTT
CASSIDPGEITEAFF
>TRBD1|14|TRBJ1-2|TRBV18|once
TGTGCCAGCTCCTTACAGGGGGTGAACTATGGCTACACCTTC
CASSLQGVNYGYTF
>NA|14|TRBJ1-1|TRBV5-1|NA
TGCGCCAGCAGCTTGAGTAGAAAAGACACTGAAGCTTTCTTT
CASSLSRKDTEAFF
>NA|15|TRBJ2-7|TRBV27|NA
TGTGCCAGCAGTCCAACAGGGCACAGCAGCTACGAGCAGTACTTC
CASSPTGHSSYEQYF
>NA|11|TRBJ2-7|TRBV7-9|NA
TGTGCCAGCAGCGACATGTACGAGCAGTACTTC
CASSDMYEQYF
>TRBD2|14|TRBJ2-7|TRBV11-2|NA
TGTGCCAGCAGCTTCTCTAGCGGGGGCTACGAGCAGTACTTC
CASSFSSGGYEQYF
>TRBD1|15|TRBJ1-1|TRBV30|NA
TGTGCCTGGAAATGGGACAGCCGCATGAACACTGAAGCTTTCTTT
CAWKWDSRMNTEAFF
>TRBD1|14|TRBJ1-2|TRBV9|NA
TGTGCCAGCACTCGACAGGGGGAATTTTATGGCTACACCTTC
CASTRQGEFYGYTF
>NA|11|TRBJ2-1|TRBV19|NA
TGTGCCAGTAGTCGCAGGAATGAGCAGTTCTTC
CASSRRNEQFF
>TRBD1|14|TRBJ2-1|TRBV18|NA
TGTGCCAGCTCACCAACGGGACAGGGAAAAGAGCAGTTCTTC
CASSPTGQGKEQFF
>NA|17|TRBJ2-5|TRBV25-1|NA
TGTGCCAGCAGTGCTAGCGTGGGGGGTTGGGACCAAGAGACCCAGTACTTC
CASSASVGGWDQETQYF
>TRBD1|14|TRBJ1-1|TRBV5-4|NA
TGTGCCAGCAGCTTGCCAGACAGGGGATCGCAAGCTTTCTTT
CASSLPDRGSQAFF